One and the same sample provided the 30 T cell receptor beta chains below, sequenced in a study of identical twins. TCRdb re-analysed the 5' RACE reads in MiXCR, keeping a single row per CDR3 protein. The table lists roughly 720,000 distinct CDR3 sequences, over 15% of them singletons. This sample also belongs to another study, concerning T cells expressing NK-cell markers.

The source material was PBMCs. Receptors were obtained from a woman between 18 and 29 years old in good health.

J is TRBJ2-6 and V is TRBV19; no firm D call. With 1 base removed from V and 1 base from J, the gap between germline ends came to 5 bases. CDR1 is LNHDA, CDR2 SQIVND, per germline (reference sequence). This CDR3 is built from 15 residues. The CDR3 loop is CASSIGQSGANVLTF. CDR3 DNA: TGTGCCAGTAGTATAGGGCAATCTGGGGCCAACGTCCTGACTTTC.

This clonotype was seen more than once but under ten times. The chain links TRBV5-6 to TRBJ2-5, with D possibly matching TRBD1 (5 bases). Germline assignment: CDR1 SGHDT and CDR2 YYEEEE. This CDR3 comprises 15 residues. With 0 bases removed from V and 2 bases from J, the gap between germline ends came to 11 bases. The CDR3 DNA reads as TGTGCCAGCAGCTTGGATTCAGGGTGGCAAGAGACCCAGTACTTC. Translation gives CASSLDSGWQETQYF.

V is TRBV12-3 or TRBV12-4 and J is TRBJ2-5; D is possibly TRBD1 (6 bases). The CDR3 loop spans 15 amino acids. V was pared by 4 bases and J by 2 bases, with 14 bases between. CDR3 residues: CASSSWTEIQETQYF. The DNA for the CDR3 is TGTGCCAGCAGTTCCTGGACAGAGATTCAAGAGACCCAGTACTTC.

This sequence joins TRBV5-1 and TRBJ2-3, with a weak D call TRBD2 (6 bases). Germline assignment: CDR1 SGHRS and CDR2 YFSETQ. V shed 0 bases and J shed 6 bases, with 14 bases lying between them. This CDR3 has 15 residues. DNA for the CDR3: TGCGCCAGCAGCTTGGGTGCTAGCCGGGAGGATACGCAGTATTTT. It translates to CASSLGASREDTQYF. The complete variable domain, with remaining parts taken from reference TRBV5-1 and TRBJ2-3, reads KAGVTQTPRYLIKTRGQQVTLSCSPISGHRSVSWYQQTPGQGLQFLFEYFSETQRNKGNFPGRFSGRQFSNSRSEMNVSTLELGDSALYLCASSLGASREDTQYFGPGTRLTVL.

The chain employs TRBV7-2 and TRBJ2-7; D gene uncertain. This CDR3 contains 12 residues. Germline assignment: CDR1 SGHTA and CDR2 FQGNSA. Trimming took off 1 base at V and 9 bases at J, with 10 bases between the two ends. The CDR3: CASSLDSFGQYF. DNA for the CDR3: TGTGCCAGCAGCTTAGACAGTTTTGGGCAGTACTTC.

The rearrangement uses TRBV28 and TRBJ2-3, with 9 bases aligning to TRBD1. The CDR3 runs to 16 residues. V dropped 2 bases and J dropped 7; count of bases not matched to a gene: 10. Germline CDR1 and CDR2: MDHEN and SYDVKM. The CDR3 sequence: CASSLRDRDGRNTQYF. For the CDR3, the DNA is TGTGCCAGCAGTTTAAGGGACAGGGACGGGAGGAATACGCAGTATTTT.

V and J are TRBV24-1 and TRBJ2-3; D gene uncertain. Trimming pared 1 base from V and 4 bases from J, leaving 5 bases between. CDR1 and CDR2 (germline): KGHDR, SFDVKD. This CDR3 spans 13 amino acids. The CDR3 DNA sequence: TGTGCCACCAGTGATTTTCAGTCAGATACGCAGTATTTT. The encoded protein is CATSDFQSDTQYF.

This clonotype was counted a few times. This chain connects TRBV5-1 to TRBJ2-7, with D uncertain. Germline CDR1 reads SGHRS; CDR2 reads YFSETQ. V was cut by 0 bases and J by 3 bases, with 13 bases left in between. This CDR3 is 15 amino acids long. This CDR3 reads CASSLEAARIYEQYF. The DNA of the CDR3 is TGCGCCAGCAGCTTGGAGGCGGCTCGGATCTACGAGCAGTACTTC.

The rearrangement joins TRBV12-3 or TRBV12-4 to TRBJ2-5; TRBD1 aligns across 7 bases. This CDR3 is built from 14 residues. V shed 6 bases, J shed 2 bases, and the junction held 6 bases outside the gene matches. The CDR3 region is CASSGTGVQETQYF. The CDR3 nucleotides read TGTGCCAGCAGCGGAACAGGGGTTCAAGAGACCCAGTACTTC.

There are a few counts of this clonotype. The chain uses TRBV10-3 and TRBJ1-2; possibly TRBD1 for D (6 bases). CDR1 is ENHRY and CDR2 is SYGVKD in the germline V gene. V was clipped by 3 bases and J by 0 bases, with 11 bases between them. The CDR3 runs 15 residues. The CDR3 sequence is CAISDGGGANYGYTF. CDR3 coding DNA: TGTGCCATCAGTGACGGAGGGGGTGCTAACTATGGCTACACCTTC.

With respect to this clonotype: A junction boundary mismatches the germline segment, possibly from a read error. This CDR3 is CANSVTPSSYNEQFF. The CDR3 nucleotides are TGTGCCAACAGCGTTACTCCGAGCTCCTACAATGAGCAGTTCTTC. The V call is TRBV9, the J call TRBJ2-1; no definite D call. The germline V gene encodes CDR1 SGDLS and CDR2 YYNGEE. This CDR3 contains 15 residues.

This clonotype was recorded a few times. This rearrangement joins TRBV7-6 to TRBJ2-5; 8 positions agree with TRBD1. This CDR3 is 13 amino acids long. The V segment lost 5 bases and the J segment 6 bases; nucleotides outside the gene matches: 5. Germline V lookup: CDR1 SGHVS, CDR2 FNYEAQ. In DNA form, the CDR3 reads TGTGCCAGCAGCCCCGGACAGGGAAAGACCCAGTACTTC. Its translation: CASSPGQGKTQYF.

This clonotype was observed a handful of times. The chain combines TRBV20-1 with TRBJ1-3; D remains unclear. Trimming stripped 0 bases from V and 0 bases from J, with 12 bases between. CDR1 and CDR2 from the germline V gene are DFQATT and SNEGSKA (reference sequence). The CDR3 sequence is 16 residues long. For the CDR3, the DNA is TGCAGTGCTAGAGAGCTCGACCTTAGCTCTGGAAACACCATATATTTT. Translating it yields CSARELDLSSGNTIYF.

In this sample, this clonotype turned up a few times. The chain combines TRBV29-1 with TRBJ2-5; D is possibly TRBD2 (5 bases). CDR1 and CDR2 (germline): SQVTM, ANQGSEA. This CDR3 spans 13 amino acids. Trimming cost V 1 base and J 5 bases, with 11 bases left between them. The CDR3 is CSVEGGFGETQYF. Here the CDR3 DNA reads TGCAGCGTTGAAGGAGGGTTTGGGGAGACCCAGTACTTC.

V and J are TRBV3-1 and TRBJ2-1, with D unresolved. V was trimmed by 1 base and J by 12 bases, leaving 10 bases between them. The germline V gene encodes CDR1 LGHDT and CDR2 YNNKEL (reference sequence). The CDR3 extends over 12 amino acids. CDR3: CASSQGWDGQFF. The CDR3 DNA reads TGTGCCAGCAGCCAAGGGTGGGATGGGCAGTTCTTC.

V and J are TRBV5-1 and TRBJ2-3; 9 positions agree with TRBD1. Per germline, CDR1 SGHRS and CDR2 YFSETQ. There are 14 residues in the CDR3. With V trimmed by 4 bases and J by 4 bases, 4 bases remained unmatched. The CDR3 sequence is CASSPTGGADTQYF. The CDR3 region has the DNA TGCGCCAGCAGCCCGACAGGGGGGGCAGATACGCAGTATTTT.

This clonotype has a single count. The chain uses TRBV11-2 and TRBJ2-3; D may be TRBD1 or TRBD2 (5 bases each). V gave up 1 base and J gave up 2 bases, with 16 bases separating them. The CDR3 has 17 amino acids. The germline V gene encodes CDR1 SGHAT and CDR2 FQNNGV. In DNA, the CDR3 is TGTGCCAGCAGCTTAGTCATAGGGGAGAGCTACACAGATACGCAGTATTTT. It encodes CASSLVIGESYTDTQYF.

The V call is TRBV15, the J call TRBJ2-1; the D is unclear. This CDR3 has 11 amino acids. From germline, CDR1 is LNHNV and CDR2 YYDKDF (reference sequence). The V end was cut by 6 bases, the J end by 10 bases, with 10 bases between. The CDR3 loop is CATSLLREQFF. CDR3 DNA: TGTGCCACCAGTTTATTGAGGGAGCAGTTCTTC. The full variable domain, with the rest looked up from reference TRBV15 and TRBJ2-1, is DAMVIQNPRYQVTQFGKPVTLSCSQTLNHNVMYWYQQKSSQAPKLLFHYYDKDFNNEADTPDNFQSRRPNTSFCFLDIRSPGLGDTAMYLCATSLLREQFFGPGTRLTVL.

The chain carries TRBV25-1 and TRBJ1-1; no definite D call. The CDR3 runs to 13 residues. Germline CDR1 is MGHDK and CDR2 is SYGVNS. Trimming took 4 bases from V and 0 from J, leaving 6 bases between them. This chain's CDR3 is CASSGVMNTEAFF. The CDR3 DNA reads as TGTGCCAGCAGTGGAGTTATGAACACTGAAGCTTTCTTT.

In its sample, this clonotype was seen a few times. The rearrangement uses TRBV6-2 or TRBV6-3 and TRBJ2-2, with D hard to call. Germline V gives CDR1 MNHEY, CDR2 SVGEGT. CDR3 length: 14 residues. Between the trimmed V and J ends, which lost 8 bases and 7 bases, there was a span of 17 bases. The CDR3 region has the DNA TGTGCCAGCGTCGCTCTAGTGGAAAACGGGGAGCTGTTTTTT. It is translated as CASVALVENGELFF.

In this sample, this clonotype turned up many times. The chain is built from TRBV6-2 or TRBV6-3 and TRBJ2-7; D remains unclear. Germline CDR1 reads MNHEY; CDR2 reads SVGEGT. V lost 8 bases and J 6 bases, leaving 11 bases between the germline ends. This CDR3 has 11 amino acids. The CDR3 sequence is CASRDRGEQYF. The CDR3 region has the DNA TGTGCCAGCCGAGACCGAGGCGAGCAGTACTTC.

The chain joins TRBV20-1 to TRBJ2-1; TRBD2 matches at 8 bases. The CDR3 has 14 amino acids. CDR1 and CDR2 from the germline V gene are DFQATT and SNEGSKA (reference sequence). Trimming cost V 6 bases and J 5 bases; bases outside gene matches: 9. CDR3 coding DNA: TGCAGTGCAGGGGGACTAGTGTCAGACAATGAGCAGTTCTTC. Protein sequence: CSAGGLVSDNEQFF.

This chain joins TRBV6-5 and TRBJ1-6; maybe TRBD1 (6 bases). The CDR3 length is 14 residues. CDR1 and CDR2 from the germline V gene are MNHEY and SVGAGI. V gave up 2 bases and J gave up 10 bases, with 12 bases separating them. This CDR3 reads CASSYTGRGSPLHF. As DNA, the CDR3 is TGTGCCAGCAGTTACACAGGGCGCGGATCACCCCTCCACTTT.

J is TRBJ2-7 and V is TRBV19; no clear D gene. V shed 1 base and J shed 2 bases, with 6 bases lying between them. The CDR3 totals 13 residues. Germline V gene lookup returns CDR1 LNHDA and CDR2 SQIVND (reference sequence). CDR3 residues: CASSIVGTYEQYF. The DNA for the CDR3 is TGTGCCAGTAGTATAGTAGGGACCTACGAGCAGTACTTC.

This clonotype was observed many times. The CDR3 is CASRGLGRTSGELFF. DNA of the CDR3: TGTGCCAGCAGGGGTTTGGGCCGCACGTCCGGGGAGCTGTTTTTT. The chain combines TRBV12-3 or TRBV12-4 with TRBJ2-2, with D unclear. V lost 6 bases and J 6 bases, leaving 17 bases between the germline ends. CDR3 length equals 15 residues.

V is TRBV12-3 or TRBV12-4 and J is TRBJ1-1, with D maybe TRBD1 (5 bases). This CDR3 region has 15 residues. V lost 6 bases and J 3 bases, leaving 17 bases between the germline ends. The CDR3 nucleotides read TGTGCCAGCAGATTGACCGGGACCCCGGACACTGAAGCTTTCTTT. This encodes CASRLTGTPDTEAFF.

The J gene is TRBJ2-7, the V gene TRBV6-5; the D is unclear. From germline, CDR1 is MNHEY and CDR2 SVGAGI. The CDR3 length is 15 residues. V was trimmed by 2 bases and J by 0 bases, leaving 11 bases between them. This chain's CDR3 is CASSYGQLSSYEQYF. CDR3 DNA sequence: TGTGCCAGCAGTTACGGCCAGCTGAGCTCCTACGAGCAGTACTTC.

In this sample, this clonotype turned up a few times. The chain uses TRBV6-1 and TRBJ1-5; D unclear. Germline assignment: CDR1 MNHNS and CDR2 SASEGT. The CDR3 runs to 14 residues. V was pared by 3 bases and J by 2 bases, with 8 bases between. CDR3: CASSEVVGNQPQHF. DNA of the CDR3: TGTGCCAGCAGTGAGGTGGTGGGCAATCAGCCCCAGCATTTT.

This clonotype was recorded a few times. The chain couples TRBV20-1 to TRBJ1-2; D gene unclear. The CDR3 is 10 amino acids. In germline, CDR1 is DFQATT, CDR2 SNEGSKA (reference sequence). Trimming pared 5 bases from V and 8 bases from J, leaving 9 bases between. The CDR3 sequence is CSAPAEGYTF. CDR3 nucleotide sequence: TGCAGTGCTCCCGCGGAGGGCTACACCTTC.

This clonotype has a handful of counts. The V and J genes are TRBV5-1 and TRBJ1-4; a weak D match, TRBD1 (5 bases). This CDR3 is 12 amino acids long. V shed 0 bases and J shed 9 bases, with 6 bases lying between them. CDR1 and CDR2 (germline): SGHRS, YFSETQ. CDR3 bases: TGCGCCAGCAGCTTGGAGGGGCAAAAACTGTTTTTT. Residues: CASSLEGQKLFF. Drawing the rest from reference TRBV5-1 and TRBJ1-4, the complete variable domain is KAGVTQTPRYLIKTRGQQVTLSCSPISGHRSVSWYQQTPGQGLQFLFEYFSETQRNKGNFPGRFSGRQFSNSRSEMNVSTLELGDSALYLCASSLEGQKLFFGSGTQLSVL.